Shown below are 22 T cell receptor beta chains from a single sample sequenced in a study of blood T cell repertoires in COVID-19. TCRdb's copy holds only in-frame clones and misses some; the assay was immunoSEQ multiplex PCR. There are 95,000 to 100,000 clones in the sample; 85% to 95% occur only once, and 5% to 6% lies in the top ten. The specimen sequenced was peripheral blood. The receptors were sampled from a man in his fifties with active COVID-19.

This clone was observed a few times. The chain employs TRBV10-1 and TRBJ1-1; D ambiguous. The CDR3 contains 13 residues. Germline V CDR1 and CDR2: WNHNN, SYGVQD (reference sequence). V lost 5 bases and J 0 bases, leaving 7 bases between the germline ends. As DNA, the CDR3 is TGCGCCAGCAGTAACAGATTGAACACTGAAGCTTTCTTT. This sequence encodes CASSNRLNTEAFF.

The chain combines TRBV5-6 with TRBJ2-5, with 16 bases lining up with TRBD2. V was clipped by 4 bases and J by 2 bases; unmatched bases: 2. Germline V gene sequence: CDR1 SGHDT, CDR2 YYEEEE. The CDR3 sequence is 16 residues long. In nucleotides, the CDR3 is TGTGCCAGCAGCCTGGGACTAGCGGGAGGGCAAGAGACCCAGTACTTC. The encoded protein is CASSLGLAGGQETQYF.

The chain carries TRBV5-1 and TRBJ1-1; D might be TRBD1 (5 bases). Germline V gene lookup returns CDR1 SGHRS and CDR2 YFSETQ. Trimming shortened V by 5 bases and J by 3 bases, and 20 bases separated the two germline ends. The CDR3 has 16 amino acids. CDR3 sequence reads: CASRSSPGTADTEAFF. The CDR3 DNA is TGCGCCAGCAGATCTTCCCCCGGGACTGCGGACACTGAAGCTTTCTTT. Drawing the rest from reference TRBV5-1 and TRBJ1-1, the complete variable domain is KAGVTQTPRYLIKTRGQQVTLSCSPISGHRSVSWYQQTPGQGLQFLFEYFSETQRNKGNFPGRFSGRQFSNSRSEMNVSTLELGDSALYLCASRSSPGTADTEAFFGQGTRLTVV.

The V gene is TRBV6-5, the J gene TRBJ2-1, with 8 bases fitting TRBD2. CDR3 length: 14 amino acids. J gave up 6 bases and V 4 bases, and 5 bases lay outside the gene matches. Per the germline V gene, CDR1 is MNHEY and CDR2 is SVGAGI. This CDR3 is CASSSRTSLNEQFF. The CDR3 DNA reads TGTGCCAGCAGTTCCCGGACTAGCCTCAATGAGCAGTTCTTC.

The chain couples TRBV7-3 to TRBJ1-1; weak D call: TRBD1 (5 bases). The CDR3 is 13 residues long. The V gene lost 3 bases and the J gene lost 11 bases, with 16 bases spanning the gap. Germline V gives CDR1 SGHTA, CDR2 FQGTGA. This chain's CDR3 is CASSFGGTEGAFF. The CDR3 bases are TGTGCCAGCAGCTTTGGGGGGACGGAGGGTGCTTTCTTT.

The genes are TRBV6-5 and TRBJ1-2; 7 nucleotides match TRBD1. The J segment lost 2 bases and the V segment lost 6 bases, leaving 9 bases of the junction unmatched. This CDR3 comprises 15 residues. Germline V gene sequence: CDR1 MNHEY, CDR2 SVGAGI. The CDR3 loop is CASSVLGQNNYGYTF. CDR3 coding DNA: TGTGCCAGCAGCGTATTGGGACAGAACAACTATGGCTACACCTTC.

The J gene is TRBJ2-4, the V gene TRBV19; 9 positions agree with TRBD2. V trimming: 4 bases; J trimming: 8 bases; junction bases outside the gene matches: 9. CDR3 length equals 15 residues. Germline V CDR1 and CDR2: LNHDA, SQIVND (reference sequence). This chain's CDR3 is CASSTAGGPGYIQYF. In DNA form, the CDR3 reads TGTGCCAGTAGTACCGCGGGAGGGCCGGGATACATTCAGTACTTC. The full variable domain, rest sourced from reference TRBV19 and TRBJ2-4, is DGGITQSPKYLFRKEGQNVTLSCEQNLNHDAMYWYRQDPGQGLRLIYYSQIVNDFQKGDIAEGYSVSREKKESFPLTVTSAQKNPTAFYLCASSTAGGPGYIQYFGAGTRLSVL.

This clone was observed a single time. The rearrangement joins TRBV7-3 to TRBJ2-1, with 10 bases identical to TRBD1. CDR1 is SGHTA, CDR2 FQGTGA, per germline. The V segment lost 4 bases and the J segment 8 bases; nucleotides outside the gene matches: 5. There are 14 residues in the CDR3. CDR3 sequence (DNA): TGTGCCAGCAGCTCCGGGACAGGGGTCTATGAGCAGTTCTTC. Its translation is CASSSGTGVYEQFF.

The rearrangement joins TRBV29-1 to TRBJ1-2, with 8 bases matching TRBD1. The CDR3 runs 13 residues. J lost 3 bases, V lost 3 bases, and 3 bases had no gene match. Germline CDR1 is SQVTM and CDR2 is ANQGSEA. The CDR3 sequence: CSVDAGGDYGYTF. The DNA for the CDR3 is TGCAGCGTTGATGCAGGGGGCGACTATGGCTACACCTTC.

The gene calls are TRBV28 and TRBJ1-2; perhaps TRBD1 as D (6 bases). V dropped 8 bases and J dropped 6 bases, with 13 bases sitting between them. Germline values: CDR1 MDHEN, CDR2 SYDVKM. CDR3 length equals 12 residues. The CDR3 loop is CASGSRGDGYTF. For the CDR3, the DNA is TGTGCCAGCGGTAGCAGGGGAGATGGCTACACCTTC.

The chain is built from TRBV2 and TRBJ1-2, with TRBD1 matching 8 bases. CDR1 and CDR2 (germline): SNHLY, FYNNEI. J was trimmed by 11 bases and V by 3 bases; bases with no gene match: 8. This CDR3 contains 13 residues. In DNA, the CDR3 is TGTGCCAGCAGTGAGACGGTGACAGGGGATTACACCTTC. Translating it yields CASSETVTGDYTF.

The V gene is TRBV11-2, the J gene TRBJ2-2, with TRBD2 matching over 11 bases. Germline values: CDR1 SGHAT, CDR2 FQNNGV. This CDR3 region has 19 residues. J lost 5 bases, V lost 4 bases, and 15 bases had no gene match. The CDR3 region is CASSSIKLTSGRGTGELFF. The CDR3 region has the DNA TGTGCCAGCAGCTCCATCAAATTAACTAGCGGGAGAGGGACCGGGGAGCTGTTTTTT.

V gene TRBV2 combines with J gene TRBJ1-5; possible D gene TRBD1, 6 bases. Trimming cost V 3 bases and J 2 bases, with 8 bases left between them. Per germline, CDR1 SNHLY and CDR2 FYNNEI. This CDR3 region has 14 residues. The CDR3 is CASSETGGNQPQHF. As DNA, the CDR3 is TGTGCCAGCAGTGAGACAGGTGGCAATCAGCCCCAGCATTTT.

This chain links TRBV2 with TRBJ2-3, with 9 bases matching TRBD1. Germline V gene lookup returns CDR1 SNHLY and CDR2 FYNNEI. Trimming at V came to 4 bases and at J to 3 bases, leaving 2 bases not matched to a gene. The CDR3 covers 14 residues. The chain's CDR3 is CASSADRGTDTQYF. The CDR3 DNA sequence: TGTGCCAGCAGTGCGGACAGGGGAACAGATACGCAGTATTTT.

V usage is TRBV12-3 or TRBV12-4 and J usage is TRBJ2-1; 7 bases map to TRBD2. The CDR3 has 12 amino acids. V lost 3 bases and J lost 12; bases outside the gene matches: 5. CDR3 nucleotide sequence: TGTGCCAGCAGTTTGACTAGCATCTGGCAGTTCTTC. This translates into CASSLTSIWQFF.

The genes are TRBV29-1 and TRBJ2-2; a possible D gene is TRBD2 (5 bases). CDR1 SQVTM and CDR2 ANQGSEA come from the germline V gene. V was cut by 2 bases and J by 7 bases, with 11 bases left in between. This CDR3 region has 13 residues. CDR3 loop: CSVETSAGGELFF. CDR3 DNA: TGCAGCGTTGAAACCAGCGCGGGCGGGGAGCTGTTTTTT.

V gene TRBV11-2 combines with J gene TRBJ2-7; 9 bases are shared with TRBD1. This CDR3 has 13 residues. From germline, CDR1 is SGHAT and CDR2 FQNNGV. J lost 6 bases, V lost 5 bases, and 5 bases had no gene match. CDR3 DNA: TGTGCCAGCAGCCTGGGACAGGGAGGCGAGCAGTACTTC. It yields the protein CASSLGQGGEQYF.

This chain uses TRBV11-2 with TRBJ2-7; D gene unclear. The length of the CDR3 is 15 residues. The V end lost 2 bases, the J end lost 7 bases, and 18 bases lay between the germline ends. Germline CDR1 is SGHAT and CDR2 is FQNNGV. CDR3 sequence (DNA): TGTGCCAGCAGCTTACTCCTGTTCCCAGAGGAGGAGCAGTACTTC. It yields the protein CASSLLLFPEEEQYF.

The J gene is TRBJ1-3, the V gene TRBV5-8; no reliable D call. Trimming shortened V by 0 bases and J by 10 bases, and 8 bases separated the two germline ends. The CDR3 loop spans 12 amino acids. Germline V gene data show CDR1 as SGHTS and CDR2 as YDEGEE. The CDR3 coding sequence is TGTGCCAGCAGCTTGGCGTGGCAAACCATATATTTT. This gives the protein CASSLAWQTIYF.

V and J are TRBV9 and TRBJ2-3; 7 positions agree with TRBD1. CDR1 SGDLS and CDR2 YYNGEE come from the germline V gene. Unmatched junction bases numbered 5, after V lost 3 bases and J lost 1 base. The length of the CDR3 is 15 residues. CDR3 nucleotide sequence: TGTGCCAGCAGCGCCCGGGACAGTCGCACAGATACGCAGTATTTT. This sequence encodes CASSARDSRTDTQYF.

The CDR3 nucleotides read TGTGCCAGCAGTAGTACAGGGGGAACCGGGGAGCTGTTTTTT. The encoded protein is CASSSTGGTGELFF. The chain carries TRBV27 and TRBJ2-2; 8 bases are shared with TRBD1. Trimming removed 5 bases from V and 5 bases from J; junction bases left unmatched: 4. The germline V gene has CDR1 MNHEY and CDR2 SMNVEV (reference sequence). CDR3 size: 14 residues.

CDR3 in DNA: TGTGCCAGCAGCTTGGGACAGGGGGCTACCAAAAACATTCAGTACTTC. Protein product: CASSLGQGATKNIQYF. The rearrangement joins TRBV5-4 to TRBJ2-4; TRBD1 matches at 10 bases. J was trimmed by 2 bases and V by 0 bases; bases with no gene match: 2. Germline CDR1 is SGHNT and CDR2 is YYREEE (reference sequence). This CDR3 region has 16 residues.